This TCR beta chain was identified in a study of shared clonotypes between healthy human individuals. CDR1 SGHVS and CDR2 FQNEAQ come from the germline V gene. V was clipped by 5 bases and J by 6 bases; unmatched bases: 8. CDR3 length: 14 residues. Original processing notes: Filtering differed because ImmunoSEQ produced junction-only sequences that carried no quality scores. Method: immunoSEQ multiplex PCR; TCRdb's copy keeps in-frame clones and lacks some. V, J and clone size were drawn from that table, and D and trimming were deduced from the DNA. Of more than 400,000 clones in the sample, roughly 80% were seen once. Overall study findings and caveats: An expected dependence of interdonor clonotype sharing on sequencing depth was noted.

In regard to this clone: The antigen is undetermined. Only one base separates this from a far larger clonotype, so it likely reflects a read error.

The genes are TRBV7-8 and TRBJ2-7; 9 bases line up with TRBD1. Sequenced input: PBMCs. The receptor was derived from a woman between 40 and 50 years old in good health. Some clones in this sample may be carry-over from other donors' samples. CDR3 bases: TGTGCCAGCAGCCAGGTACAGGGGGCAGGCGAGCAGTACTTC. Protein product: CASSQVQGAGEQYF.